The 3 T cell receptor beta chains below come from one sample, sequenced in a study of shared clonotypes between healthy human individuals. The repertoire was sequenced with immunoSEQ multiplex PCR; TCRdb's copy has only in-frame clones and lacks some. The sample contains roughly 1,000,000 clones, 75% to 80% of which appear only once. Sequencing used memory CD4+ T cells from PBMCs. Subset reported: CD45RA-negative fraction. The origin of the receptors is a man between 18 and 29 years old in good health. Some clones in this sample may be carry-over from other donors' samples.

This clone has only a few counts. The gene calls are TRBV4-2 and TRBJ1-2, with a tentative D call TRBD1 (5 bases). This CDR3 has 11 amino acids. Trimming cost V 11 bases and J 3 bases, with 10 bases left between them. Germline V gene sequence: CDR1 LGHNA, CDR2 YNFKEQ. In nucleotides, the CDR3 is TGTGCCTCCCGGGGCGACTATGGCTACACCTTC. Translation gives CASRGDYGYTF.

The chain combines TRBV21-1 with TRBJ1-4. TRBV21-1 has pseudogene status. There are 16 residues in the CDR3. DNA for the CDR3: TGTGCCAGCAGCACCATTGACCGAGGAGGTAATGAAAAACTGTTTTTT. This translates into CASSTIDRGGNEKLFF.

This clone was recorded a few times. This chain joins TRBV7-2 and TRBJ2-3; the D is unclear. The V gene's germline CDR1 is SGHTA and CDR2 FQGNSA. V gave up 1 base and J gave up 2 bases, with 7 bases separating them. CDR3 length: 14 residues. The CDR3 here is CASSLGVFTDTQYF. Written as DNA, the CDR3 is TGTGCCAGCAGCTTAGGGGTCTTCACAGATACGCAGTATTTT.